These T cell receptor beta chains were read from a single sample in a study of cytotoxic CD8 clonotypes in ibrutinib-treated CLL. This table comes from immunoSEQ multiplex PCR, and its TCRdb copy is limited to in-frame clones, with some not included. The top ten hold roughly 7.6% of the sample, which has 150,000 or so clones, 80% seen once. Sequenced here: PBMCs, sampled after 36 months of ibrutinib treatment. The receptor source for this set is a human donor with chronic lymphocytic leukemia. Each CDR3 is given without its conserved first and last residue. Each record gives: V gene, CDR3 length, clone size, D gene, J gene, CDR3 protein. D genes are given only for firm matches. Clone size is stated in some rows and not others, as once, few, many or a class when expanded.

>TRBV15|16|.|.|TRBJ1-4
ATAEGLGYLGRDEKLF
>TRBV21-1|13|once|.|TRBJ2-6
ASSKGPPGANVLT
>TRBV27|15|.|TRBD2|TRBJ2-2
ASRPSGRAFKVGELF
>TRBV7-9|12|.|.|TRBJ1-1
ASSLAPANTEAF
>TRBV5-1|12|.|.|TRBJ2-1
ASSLAAGWNEQF
>TRBV6-6|11|.|.|TRBJ2-1
ASRIGNLDEQF
>TRBV30|16|.|TRBD2|TRBJ2-1
AWSGTYSGGSSYNEQF
>TRBV11-1|12|once|.|TRBJ1-1
ASRPNRDGGEAF
>TRBV27|14|few|.|TRBJ2-7
ASSLSGVEGPGEQY
>TRBV28|13|.|TRBD1|TRBJ1-1
ASSLYPGGFTEAF
>TRBV30|11|.|.|TRBJ2-3
AWSSGSTDTQY
>TRBV6-5|12|.|.|TRBJ2-2
ASSWGVNTGELF